These T cell receptor beta chains were read from a single sample in a study of blood T cell repertoires in COVID-19. Profiling relied on immunoSEQ multiplex PCR, and the TCRdb table lists in-frame clones only, not all of them. The sample records roughly 200,000 clones, 75% to 85% being singletons. Sequencing input: peripheral blood. Receptors originate from a woman in her thirties or forties with COVID-19, enrolled during active disease. CDR3s include the opening cysteine and the closing phenylalanine or tryptophan. The D gene is left open where the match is weak. Not every row has a clone size; where given, it reads once, few, many or a size class.

CDR3nt: TGTGCCAGCAGACACAGGGGGGAGAACACTGAAGCTTTCTTT
CDR3aa: CASRHRGENTEAFF
v_gene: TRBV5-4
abundance: few
d_gene: TRBD1
j_gene: TRBJ1-1
len: 14

CDR3nt: TGTGCCAGCAGAGCGGGAGCGTCCACAGATACGCAGTATTTT
CDR3aa: CASRAGASTDTQYF
v_gene: TRBV5-4
abundance: NA
d_gene: TRBD2
j_gene: TRBJ2-3
len: 14

CDR3nt: TGTGCCAGCAGTTTAGGAGATGAAAAACTGTTTTTT
CDR3aa: CASSLGDEKLFF
v_gene: TRBV27
abundance: once
d_gene: NA
j_gene: TRBJ1-4
len: 12

CDR3nt: TGTGCCAGCTCGGACAAGACCAACTATGGCTACACCTTC
CDR3aa: CASSDKTNYGYTF
v_gene: TRBV18
abundance: NA
d_gene: NA
j_gene: TRBJ1-2
len: 13

CDR3nt: TGCGCCAGCAGCTCGACCTCCCTGGGCAGAGAGACCCAGTACTTC
CDR3aa: CASSSTSLGRETQYF
v_gene: TRBV5-1
abundance: NA
d_gene: NA
j_gene: TRBJ2-5
len: 15

CDR3nt: TGCAGCGTAAAAAGGGACAGGCATTCGTACCAAGAGACCCAGTACTTC
CDR3aa: CSVKRDRHSYQETQYF
v_gene: TRBV29-1
abundance: NA
d_gene: TRBD1
j_gene: TRBJ2-5
len: 16

CDR3nt: TGTGCCAGCAGCAAACAACACGGGACTAGCGGGGATGAGACCCAGTACTTC
CDR3aa: CASSKQHGTSGDETQYF
v_gene: TRBV21-1
abundance: NA
d_gene: NA
j_gene: TRBJ2-5
len: 17

CDR3nt: TGTGCCAGCTCACTCCCGGCGGTGGGACAGGGGTTCTTC
CDR3aa: CASSLPAVGQGFF
v_gene: TRBV18
abundance: NA
d_gene: TRBD1
j_gene: TRBJ2-1
len: 13

CDR3nt: TGTGCCAGCAGTTTCCAATCAGGGGGAAACTACAATGAGCAGTTCTTC
CDR3aa: CASSFQSGGNYNEQFF
v_gene: TRBV28
abundance: few
d_gene: TRBD1
j_gene: TRBJ2-1
len: 16

CDR3nt: TGTGCCAGCTCACCGGGACACCACTATGGCTACACCTTC
CDR3aa: CASSPGHHYGYTF
v_gene: TRBV18
abundance: NA
d_gene: NA
j_gene: TRBJ1-2
len: 13

CDR3nt: TGTGCCAGCAGTTCTAGCGGGCAATCCACAGATACGCAGTATTTT
CDR3aa: CASSSSGQSTDTQYF
v_gene: TRBV27
abundance: NA
d_gene: TRBD2
j_gene: TRBJ2-3
len: 15

CDR3nt: TGTGCCAGCTCATCAAGCGACAGGGGAGACGAAAAACTGTTTTTT
CDR3aa: CASSSSDRGDEKLFF
v_gene: TRBV18
abundance: NA
d_gene: TRBD1
j_gene: TRBJ1-4
len: 15

CDR3nt: TGTGCCAGCAGCTCGGTTGAAAAACTGTTTTTT
CDR3aa: CASSSVEKLFF
v_gene: TRBV3-1/TRBV3-2
abundance: NA
d_gene: NA
j_gene: TRBJ1-4
len: 11

CDR3nt: TGTGCCAGCAGCTTTACTAGCGACTACAATGAGCAGTTCTTC
CDR3aa: CASSFTSDYNEQFF
v_gene: TRBV11-2
abundance: NA
d_gene: TRBD2
j_gene: TRBJ2-1
len: 14

CDR3nt: TGTGCCAGCAGCTTATTTGGGGGGTCCTACAATGAGCAGTTCTTC
CDR3aa: CASSLFGGSYNEQFF
v_gene: TRBV7-2
abundance: NA
d_gene: NA
j_gene: TRBJ2-1
len: 15

CDR3nt: TGTGCCAGCAGCCGGACAGTTCAAGCTAACTATGGCTACACCTTC
CDR3aa: CASSRTVQANYGYTF
v_gene: TRBV28
abundance: once
d_gene: NA
j_gene: TRBJ1-2
len: 15

CDR3nt: TGTGCCAGCAGCTTCTACGGCGGGAAGAACACCGGGGAGCTGTTTTTT
CDR3aa: CASSFYGGKNTGELFF
v_gene: TRBV7-9
abundance: NA
d_gene: NA
j_gene: TRBJ2-2
len: 16

CDR3nt: TGTGCCAGCAAGCGGGGCTCTAGCGGGGGCACAGATACGCAGTATTTT
CDR3aa: CASKRGSSGGTDTQYF
v_gene: TRBV2
abundance: NA
d_gene: TRBD2
j_gene: TRBJ2-3
len: 16

CDR3nt: TGTGCCAGCAGCCAAGAACCACGGTTGCCCCGTTTAAGAAATGAAAAACTGTTTTTT
CDR3aa: CASSQEPRLPRLRNEKLFF
v_gene: TRBV3-1/TRBV3-2
abundance: NA
d_gene: NA
j_gene: TRBJ1-4
len: 19

CDR3nt: TGTGCCAGCAGGGGTCGGACTAGCGGTCCCTACGAGCAGTACTTC
CDR3aa: CASRGRTSGPYEQYF
v_gene: TRBV2
abundance: NA
d_gene: TRBD2
j_gene: TRBJ2-7
len: 15

CDR3nt: TGTGCCATAACGAACAACTGGAGCGATTGGACCGGGGAGCTGTTTTTT
CDR3aa: CAITNNWSDWTGELFF
v_gene: TRBV10-3
abundance: NA
d_gene: NA
j_gene: TRBJ2-2
len: 16

CDR3nt: TGTGCCACCAGCAGAGATCGGCGGGGGGCGTCAGATACGCAGTATTTT
CDR3aa: CATSRDRRGASDTQYF
v_gene: TRBV15
abundance: NA
d_gene: TRBD2
j_gene: TRBJ2-3
len: 16

CDR3nt: TGTGCCAGTAGTAGACAGAATAGCAATCAGCCCCAGCATTTT
CDR3aa: CASSRQNSNQPQHF
v_gene: TRBV19
abundance: NA
d_gene: NA
j_gene: TRBJ1-5
len: 14

CDR3nt: TGTGCCAGCAGAGGGACTAGCGCTGCCAATGAGCAGTTCTTC
CDR3aa: CASRGTSAANEQFF
v_gene: TRBV3-1/TRBV3-2
abundance: NA
d_gene: TRBD2
j_gene: TRBJ2-1
len: 14

CDR3nt: TGTGCCAGCAGCTCCCTCTATGGCTACACCTTC
CDR3aa: CASSSLYGYTF
v_gene: TRBV5-5
abundance: NA
d_gene: NA
j_gene: TRBJ1-2
len: 11